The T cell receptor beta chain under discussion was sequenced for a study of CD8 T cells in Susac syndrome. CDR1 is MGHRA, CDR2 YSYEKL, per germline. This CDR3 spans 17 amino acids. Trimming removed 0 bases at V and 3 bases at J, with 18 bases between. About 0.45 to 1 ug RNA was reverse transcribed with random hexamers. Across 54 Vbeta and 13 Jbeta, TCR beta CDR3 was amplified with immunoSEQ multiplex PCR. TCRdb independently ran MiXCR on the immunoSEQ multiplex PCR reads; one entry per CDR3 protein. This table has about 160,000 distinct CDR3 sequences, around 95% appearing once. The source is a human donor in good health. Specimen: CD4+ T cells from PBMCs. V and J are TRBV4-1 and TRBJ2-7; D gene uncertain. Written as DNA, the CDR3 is TGCGCCAGCAGCCAAGATTGGGCCCGGGCCCTCTTCTACGAGCAGTACTTC. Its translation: CASSQDWARALFYEQYF.